Listed below are T cell receptor beta chains from one sample, sequenced in a study of breast tumors, draining lymph nodes, adjacent tissues. TCRdb reprocessed the multiplex PCR reads with MiXCR, giving one entry per CDR3 protein. The repertoire includes under 70,000 distinct CDR3 sequences, around two fifths of them detected once, and 8.4% sits in the top ten. Sample: breast tumor tissue. The receptors derive from a female donor with breast cancer. Some clones in this sample may be carry-over from other donors' samples. CDR3s leave out the opening cysteine and the closing phenylalanine or tryptophan. The listing skips clone size in some rows; elsewhere it reads once, few, many or a size class.

abundance | j_gene | v_gene | CDR3aa
many | TRBJ2-3 | TRBV6-5 | ASSDEGGAGVDTQY
NA | TRBJ2-5 | TRBV3-2 | ASSQCDGEETQY
many | TRBJ2-7 | TRBV3-1 | ASSQLAYEQY
many | TRBJ2-2 | TRBV5-8 | ASSLFPVDTGELF
many | TRBJ2-5 | TRBV12-3/TRBV12-4 | ASRVSTGGAETQY
many | TRBJ1-3 | TRBV6-6 | ASTETGSSGNTIY
many | TRBJ1-2 | TRBV4-1 | ASSQVSGRTNYGYT
many | TRBJ1-6 | TRBV5-5 | ASSLWFDRDSPLH
many | TRBJ2-7 | TRBV19 | ASSIKLAGEQY
many | TRBJ2-1 | TRBV12-3/TRBV12-4 | ASSPLASYNEQF
NA | TRBJ2-7 | TRBV13 | ASSLGTGGVEQY
NA | TRBJ1-5 | TRBV15 | ATSRDATSNQPQH
NA | TRBJ2-1 | TRBV10-3 | AISERERNNEQF
many | TRBJ2-1 | TRBV20-1 | SARDPTSGRAWAFSYNEQF
many | TRBJ2-5 | TRBV3-1 | ATGGLVQETQY
many | TRBJ2-2 | TRBV5-1 | ASSPGTTGELF
NA | TRBJ2-1 | TRBV29-1 | SLQGSTYNEQF
NA | TRBJ1-6 | TRBV2 | ASRGQGRTRSPLH
many | TRBJ2-7 | TRBV30 | AWSFGGVTYEQY
many | TRBJ1-2 | TRBV5-1 | ASSLWTGIVNYGYT
few | TRBJ1-1 | TRBV16 | ASSPDRATEAF
NA | TRBJ2-1 | TRBV11-3 | ASSLGGERVSYNEQF
NA | TRBJ1-2 | TRBV6-6 | ASSEVGSSANYGYT
once | TRBJ1-6 | TRBV10-3 | AISDGGPNQPLH
many | TRBJ1-6 | TRBV20-1 | SAREWVSMSSYNSPLH
NA | TRBJ2-1 | TRBV29-1 | SFYNEQF
many | TRBJ2-2 | TRBV18 | ASSPNTGELF
NA | TRBJ1-6 | TRBV7-9 | ASSLGPSSYNSPLH
once | TRBJ2-3 | TRBV29-1 | NVEVRDRGTDTQY
many | TRBJ1-5 | TRBV19 | ASSTRIGQPQH
NA | TRBJ2-5 | TRBV20-1 | SARDQGGETQY
NA | TRBJ2-2 | TRBV9 | ASSVGTGANTGELF
NA | TRBJ2-1 | TRBV18 | ASSPRGGSHNEQF
few | TRBJ2-5 | TRBV2 | ASRNGLAGGETQY
many | TRBJ2-2 | TRBV24-1 | ATSETGLLTGELF
NA | TRBJ2-4 | TRBV5-1 | ASSLSGGAPKNIQY
many | TRBJ1-1 | TRBV6-6 | ASSYARAPYTEAF
once | TRBJ2-3 | TRBV7-6 | ASSFGRHSSTDTQY
many | TRBJ2-7 | TRBV7-9 | ASSLGFGREGPEQY
NA | TRBJ2-6 | TRBV15 | ATSGPAGANVLT
few | TRBJ1-1 | TRBV10-3 | AISVGNTEAF
NA | TRBJ1-2 | TRBV5-1 | ASSLDNYGYT
NA | TRBJ1-2 | TRBV6-2/TRBV6-3 | ASSPGQGALFYGYT
NA | TRBJ2-5 | TRBV20-1 | SARDHGETQY
many | TRBJ2-7 | TRBV27 | ASSRGRVTYEQY
many | TRBJ2-7 | TRBV30 | AWIDRRLPYEQY
many | TRBJ2-7 | TRBV12-3/TRBV12-4 | ASSIGTGSVYEQY
many | TRBJ2-1 | TRBV19 | ASSLSGVSLNEQF
NA | TRBJ2-5 | TRBV5-6 | ASRLRDGTTQY
many | TRBJ1-2 | TRBV2 | ASSESRTALTNYGYT
medium-sized | TRBJ1-5 | TRBV7-7 | ASSLGTNQPQH